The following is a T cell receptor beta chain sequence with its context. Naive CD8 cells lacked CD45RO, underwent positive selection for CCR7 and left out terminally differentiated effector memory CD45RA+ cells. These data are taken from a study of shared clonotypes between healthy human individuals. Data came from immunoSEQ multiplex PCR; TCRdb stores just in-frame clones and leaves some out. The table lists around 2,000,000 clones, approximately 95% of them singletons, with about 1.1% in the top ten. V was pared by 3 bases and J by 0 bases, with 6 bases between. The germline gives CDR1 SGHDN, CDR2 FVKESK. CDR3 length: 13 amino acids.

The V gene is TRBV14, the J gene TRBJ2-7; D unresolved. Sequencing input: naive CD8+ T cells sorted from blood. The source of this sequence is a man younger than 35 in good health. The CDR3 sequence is CASSHGDSYEQYF. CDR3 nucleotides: TGTGCCAGCAGCCATGGGGACTCCTACGAGCAGTACTTC.